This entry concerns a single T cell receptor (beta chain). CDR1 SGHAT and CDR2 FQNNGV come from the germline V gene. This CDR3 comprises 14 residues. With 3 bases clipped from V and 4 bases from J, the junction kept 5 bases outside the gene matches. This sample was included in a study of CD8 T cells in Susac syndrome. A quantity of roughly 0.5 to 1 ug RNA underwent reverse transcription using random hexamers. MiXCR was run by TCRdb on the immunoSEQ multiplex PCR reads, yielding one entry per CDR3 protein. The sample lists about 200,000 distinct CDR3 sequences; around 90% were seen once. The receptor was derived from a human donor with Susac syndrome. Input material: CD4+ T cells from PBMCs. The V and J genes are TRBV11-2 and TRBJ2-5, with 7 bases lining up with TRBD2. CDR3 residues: CASSFGGSRETQYF. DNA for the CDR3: TGTGCCAGCAGCTTCGGCGGGAGTCGAGAGACCCAGTACTTC.